Described below is a single T cell receptor (beta chain) sequence and its context. The data belong to a study of shared clonotypes between healthy human individuals. V was clipped by 0 bases and J by 4 bases, with 12 bases between them. In germline, CDR1 is GTSNPN, CDR2 SVGIG (reference sequence). This CDR3 has 15 residues. Data came from immunoSEQ multiplex PCR; TCRdb stores just in-frame clones and leaves some out. Among 1,500,000 or so clones, approximately 98.5% were seen once, and the ten largest hold around 0.38%. The clonotype was recovered from a man aged 25-40 years in good health. Sequenced material: naive CD4+ T cells sorted from blood. Noted subset: CD45RA+ positively selected. The chain carries TRBV30 and TRBJ1-4, with D possibly TRBD1 on 5 matching bases. The DNA for the CDR3 is TGTGCCTGGAGTGTACAGGTACCGAGTAATGAAAAACTGTTTTTT. This encodes CAWSVQVPSNEKLFF.